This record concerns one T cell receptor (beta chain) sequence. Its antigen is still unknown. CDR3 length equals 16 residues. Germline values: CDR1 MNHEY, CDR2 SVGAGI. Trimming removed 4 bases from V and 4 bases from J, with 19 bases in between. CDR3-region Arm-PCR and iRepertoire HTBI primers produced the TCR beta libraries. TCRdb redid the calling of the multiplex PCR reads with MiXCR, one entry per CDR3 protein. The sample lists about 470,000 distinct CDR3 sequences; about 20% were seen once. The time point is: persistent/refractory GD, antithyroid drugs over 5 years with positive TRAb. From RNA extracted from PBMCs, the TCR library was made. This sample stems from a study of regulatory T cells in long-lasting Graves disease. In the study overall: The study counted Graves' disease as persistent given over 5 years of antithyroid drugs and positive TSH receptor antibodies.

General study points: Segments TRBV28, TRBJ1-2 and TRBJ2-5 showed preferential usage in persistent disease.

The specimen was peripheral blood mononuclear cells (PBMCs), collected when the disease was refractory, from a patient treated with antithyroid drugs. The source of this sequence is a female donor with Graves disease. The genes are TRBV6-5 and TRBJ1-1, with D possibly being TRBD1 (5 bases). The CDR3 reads CASSSRDFSTGTEAFF. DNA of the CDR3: TGTGCCAGCAGTTCCCGGGACTTTTCCACGGGCACTGAAGCTTTCTTT.